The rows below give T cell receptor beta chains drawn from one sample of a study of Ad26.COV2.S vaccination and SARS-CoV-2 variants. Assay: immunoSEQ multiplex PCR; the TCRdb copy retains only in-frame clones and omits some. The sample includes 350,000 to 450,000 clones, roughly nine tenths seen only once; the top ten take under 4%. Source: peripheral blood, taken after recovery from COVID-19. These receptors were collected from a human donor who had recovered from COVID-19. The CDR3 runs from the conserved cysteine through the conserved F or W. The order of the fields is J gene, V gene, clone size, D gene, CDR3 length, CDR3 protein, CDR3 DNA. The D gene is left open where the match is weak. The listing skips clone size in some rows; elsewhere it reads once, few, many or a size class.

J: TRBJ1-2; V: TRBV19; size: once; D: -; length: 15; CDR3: CASSLGRRLRYGYTF; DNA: TGTGCCAGTAGCCTGGGACGGCGGTTAAGGTATGGCTACACCTTC
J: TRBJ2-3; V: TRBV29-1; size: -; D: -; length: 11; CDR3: CSAELGDTQYF; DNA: TGCAGCGCCGAACTGGGGGATACGCAGTATTTT
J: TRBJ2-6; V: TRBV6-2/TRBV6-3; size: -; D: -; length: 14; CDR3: CASSYSSGANVLTF; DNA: TGTGCCAGCAGTTACAGCTCTGGGGCCAACGTCCTGACTTTC
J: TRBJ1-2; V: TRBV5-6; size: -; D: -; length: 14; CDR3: CASIRWGENYGYTF; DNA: TGTGCCAGTATTAGGTGGGGAGAAAACTATGGCTACACCTTC
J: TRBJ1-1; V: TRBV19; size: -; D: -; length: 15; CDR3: CASSILADRPTEAFF; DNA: TGTGCCAGTAGTATTCTCGCGGACAGACCCACTGAAGCTTTCTTT
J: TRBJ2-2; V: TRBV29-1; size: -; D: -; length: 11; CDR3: CSLKSGGELFF; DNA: TGCAGCCTGAAGAGTGGCGGGGAGCTGTTTTTT
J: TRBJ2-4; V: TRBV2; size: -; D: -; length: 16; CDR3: CASSLSGVLAKNIQYF; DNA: TGTGCCAGCAGTTTATCAGGGGTGCTAGCCAAAAACATTCAGTACTTC
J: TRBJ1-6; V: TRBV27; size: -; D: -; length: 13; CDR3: CASSSWTESPLHF; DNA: TGTGCCAGCAGTTCCTGGACGGAGTCACCCCTCCACTTT
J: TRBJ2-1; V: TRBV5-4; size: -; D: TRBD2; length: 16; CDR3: CASSLGSGGGYNEQFF; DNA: TGTGCCAGCAGCTTGGGGAGCGGGGGCGGGTACAATGAGCAGTTCTTC
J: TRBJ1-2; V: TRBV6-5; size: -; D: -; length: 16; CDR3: CASSYRAGGDAYGYTF; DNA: TGTGCCAGCAGTTACCGGGCCGGGGGCGACGCCTATGGCTACACCTTC
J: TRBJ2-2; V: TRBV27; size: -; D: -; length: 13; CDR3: CASSIHGTGELFF; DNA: TGTGCCAGCAGCATTCACGGCACCGGGGAGCTGTTTTTT
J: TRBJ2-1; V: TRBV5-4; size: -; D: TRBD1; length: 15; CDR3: CASSSYGTGGDEQFF; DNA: TGTGCCAGCAGCTCCTACGGGACAGGGGGCGATGAGCAGTTCTTC
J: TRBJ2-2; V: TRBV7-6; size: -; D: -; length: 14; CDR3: CASSLNGNTGELFF; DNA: TGTGCCAGCAGCTTAAATGGCAACACCGGGGAGCTGTTTTTT
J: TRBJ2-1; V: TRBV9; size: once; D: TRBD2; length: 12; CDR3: CASGGGSNEQFF; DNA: TGTGCCTCCGGGGGGGGTTCGAATGAGCAGTTCTTC
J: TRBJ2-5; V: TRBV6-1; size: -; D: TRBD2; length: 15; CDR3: CASSELAGGQETQYF; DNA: TGTGCCAGCAGTGAACTAGCGGGGGGCCAAGAGACCCAGTACTTC
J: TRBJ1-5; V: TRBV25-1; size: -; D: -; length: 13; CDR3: CASSPGSKQPQHF; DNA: TGTGCCAGCAGTCCAGGGTCCAAGCAGCCCCAGCATTTT
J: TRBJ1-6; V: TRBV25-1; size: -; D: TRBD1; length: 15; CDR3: CASSGQGVYNSPLHF; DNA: TGTGCCAGCAGTGGCCAGGGGGTATATAATTCACCCCTCCACTTT
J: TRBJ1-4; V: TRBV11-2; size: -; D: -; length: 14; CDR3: CASSPQATNEKLFF; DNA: TGTGCCAGCAGCCCACAGGCAACTAATGAAAAACTGTTTTTT
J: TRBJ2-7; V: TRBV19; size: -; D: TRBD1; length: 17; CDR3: CASSISSWTGQAYEQYF; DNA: TGTGCCAGTAGTATCTCCTCATGGACAGGCCAAGCCTACGAGCAGTACTTC
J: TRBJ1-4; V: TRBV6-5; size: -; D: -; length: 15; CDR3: CASSAELGVGEKLFF; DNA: TGTGCCAGCAGCGCCGAGCTGGGGGTGGGAGAAAAACTGTTTTTT
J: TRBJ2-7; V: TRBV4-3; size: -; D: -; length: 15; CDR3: CASSQDAAMVYEQYF; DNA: TGCGCCAGCAGCCAAGATGCGGCCATGGTCTACGAGCAGTACTTC
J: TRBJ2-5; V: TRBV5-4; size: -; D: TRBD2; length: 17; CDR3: CASSLGASGGYQETQYF; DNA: TGTGCCAGCAGCTTGGGGGCTAGCGGGGGTTATCAAGAGACCCAGTACTTC
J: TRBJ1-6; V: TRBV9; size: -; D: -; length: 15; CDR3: CASSPRAGWIGPLHF; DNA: TGTGCCAGCAGCCCAAGGGCAGGGTGGATTGGTCCCCTCCACTTT
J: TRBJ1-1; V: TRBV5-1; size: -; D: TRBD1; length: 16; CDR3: CASSRNYRGLNTEAFF; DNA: TGCGCCAGCAGCAGAAACTACAGGGGGCTAAACACTGAAGCTTTCTTT
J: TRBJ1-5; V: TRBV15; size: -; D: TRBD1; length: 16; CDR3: CATSRGSTGGNQPQHF; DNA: TGTGCCACCAGCAGAGGGTCGACAGGGGGCAATCAGCCCCAGCATTTT
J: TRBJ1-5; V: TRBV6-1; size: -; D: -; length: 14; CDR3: CASSELQGGQPQHF; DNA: TGTGCCAGCAGTGAATTACAGGGCGGGCAGCCCCAGCATTTT
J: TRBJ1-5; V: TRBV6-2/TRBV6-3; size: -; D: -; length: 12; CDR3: CASSNYNQPQHF; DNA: TGTGCCAGCAGTAACTACAATCAGCCCCAGCATTTT
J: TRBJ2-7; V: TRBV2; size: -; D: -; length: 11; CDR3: CASRLAGSKYF; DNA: TGTGCCAGCAGATTGGCAGGGAGCAAGTACTTC
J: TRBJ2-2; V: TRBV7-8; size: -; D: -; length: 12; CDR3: CASSPGAGELFF; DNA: TGTGCCAGCAGCCCCGGGGCGGGGGAGCTGTTTTTT
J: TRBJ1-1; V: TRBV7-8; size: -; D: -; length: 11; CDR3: CASSSQYGAFF; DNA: TGTGCCAGCAGCTCCCAATATGGGGCTTTCTTT
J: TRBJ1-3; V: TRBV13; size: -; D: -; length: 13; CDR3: CASSLGRTNTIYF; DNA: TGTGCCAGCAGCTTAGGGCGGACAAACACCATATATTTT
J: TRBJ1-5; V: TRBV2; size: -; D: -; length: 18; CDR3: CASSDGLSLRIGHQPQHF; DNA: TGTGCCAGCAGTGATGGTCTTTCTCTGCGCATAGGGCATCAGCCCCAGCATTTT
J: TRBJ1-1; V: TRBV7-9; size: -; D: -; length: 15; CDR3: CASSLVRTGNTEAFF; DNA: TGTGCCAGCAGCTTAGTACGAACAGGGAACACTGAAGCTTTCTTT
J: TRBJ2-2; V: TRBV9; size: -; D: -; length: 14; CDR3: CASSVGLHTGELFF; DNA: TGTGCCAGCAGCGTCGGACTTCACACCGGGGAGCTGTTTTTT
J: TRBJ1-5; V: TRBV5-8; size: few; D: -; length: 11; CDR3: CASSLVGPQHF; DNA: TGTGCCAGCAGCTTGGTGGGTCCCCAGCATTTT
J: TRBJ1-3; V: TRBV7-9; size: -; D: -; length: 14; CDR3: CASSKLGQRNTIYF; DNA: TGTGCCAGCAGCAAGCTAGGTCAACGAAACACCATATATTTT
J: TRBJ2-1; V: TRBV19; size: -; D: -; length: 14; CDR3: CASSIATTGNEQFF; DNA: TGTGCCAGTAGTATAGCCACAACGGGGAATGAGCAGTTCTTC
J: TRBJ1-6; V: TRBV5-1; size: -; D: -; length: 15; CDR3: CASSLSLTQGSPLHF; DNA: TGCGCCAGCAGCTTGAGCCTGACGCAGGGTTCACCCCTCCACTTT
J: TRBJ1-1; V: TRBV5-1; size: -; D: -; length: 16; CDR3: CASSSGLRGPDTEAFF; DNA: TGCGCCAGCAGCTCAGGCCTGCGGGGGCCCGACACTGAAGCTTTCTTT
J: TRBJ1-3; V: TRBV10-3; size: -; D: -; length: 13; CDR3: CAISGYSGNTIYF; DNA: TGTGCCATCAGTGGCTACTCTGGAAACACCATATATTTT
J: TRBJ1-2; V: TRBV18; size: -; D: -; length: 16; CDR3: CASSPASGAINNGYTF; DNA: TGTGCCAGCTCACCGGCCTCCGGGGCCATAAATAATGGCTACACCTTC
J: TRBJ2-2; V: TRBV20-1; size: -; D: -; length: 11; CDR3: CSSIAAGELFF; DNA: TGCAGCTCGATCGCCGCCGGGGAGCTGTTTTTT